These T cell receptor beta chains were read from a single sample in a study of blood T cell repertoires in COVID-19. The table came from immunoSEQ multiplex PCR; TCRdb's copy has only in-frame clones and leaves some out. The table shows 220,000 or so clones, with around four fifths occurring only once. Source material: peripheral blood. The receptor set was obtained from an older woman who had recovered from COVID-19. Both conserved end residues are trimmed from each CDR3. Fields, in order: V gene, CDR3 protein.

TRBV5-1 ASSFMGATGQPQH
TRBV18 ASSPETGYTGELF
TRBV13 ASSSRPMGEKLF
TRBV12-3/TRBV12-4 ASEGVDEKLF
TRBV7-3 ASSSGQGPYEQY
TRBV4-3 ASSQDRGYEQY
TRBV6-6 ASSYSMRSGNQPQH
TRBV7-9 ASSSAGLVAAF
TRBV11-1 ASSLQRGGRETQY
TRBV5-1 ASSLPQGDTGELF
TRBV30 AWSDERASGGIEQY
TRBV25-1 ASSEPWGTANYGYT
TRBV3-1/TRBV3-2 ASSQGWDRPNTQY
TRBV6-5 ASSYLEDRETQY
TRBV11-2 ASSLGTGSDISYEQY
TRBV3-1/TRBV3-2 ASSQVRGTEAF
TRBV11-3 ASSPGGLLDEQF
TRBV9 ASSVVWTSENNEQF
TRBV28 ASSLSYNEQF
TRBV7-8 ASSLDGSTEAF
TRBV2 ASRSRGGAGELF
TRBV5-8 ASSLAGGVYYGYT
TRBV10-3 AISDLQGADGELF
TRBV30 AADSGITEAF
TRBV12-3/TRBV12-4 ASSLARGGTLF
TRBV7-6 ASSLGLAGGPVGEQF
TRBV19 ARQGTGGYGYT
TRBV9 ASSVAGRQGAYGANVLT
TRBV6-5 ASLQNNEQF
TRBV5-1 ASTMSGTGGYTEAF
TRBV20-1 SASLTGGNNSPLH
TRBV5-4 ASSLSSGASTYNEQF
TRBV30 AWSVTGSGANVLT
TRBV5-1 ASLRGGSTDTQY
TRBV27 ASRGDGTNTQY
TRBV4-3 ASSQVGTWGVTNEQF
TRBV13 ASSLQGNTEAF
TRBV10-3 AISEFELAGFGELF
TRBV19 ASSIRQGKSTDTQY
TRBV7-9 ASSRADGTGFSYEQY
TRBV19 ASSIPQGSYNEQF
TRBV3-1/TRBV3-2 ASSQATGGGFEQY
TRBV29-1 SVDTKGKGEQF
TRBV25-1 ASSRSMTGELF
TRBV10-3 AISPKREIPYEQY
TRBV7-6 ASSSPPNNPGQGWRQETQY
TRBV30 AKTRLGSSTEAF
TRBV19 ASSSLEGAEAEAF
TRBV15 ATSRIDRGRFTGELF
TRBV9 ASSVASGNNSPLH
TRBV7-9 ASSLAAGGLNEQF